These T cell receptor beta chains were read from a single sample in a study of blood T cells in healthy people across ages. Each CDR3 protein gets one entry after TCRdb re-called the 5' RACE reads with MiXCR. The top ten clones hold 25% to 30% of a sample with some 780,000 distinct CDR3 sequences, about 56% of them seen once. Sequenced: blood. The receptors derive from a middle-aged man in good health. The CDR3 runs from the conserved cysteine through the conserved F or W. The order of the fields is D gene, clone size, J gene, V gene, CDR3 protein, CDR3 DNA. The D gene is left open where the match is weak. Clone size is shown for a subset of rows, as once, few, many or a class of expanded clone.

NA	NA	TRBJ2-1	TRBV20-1	CSARVRAQQFF	TGCAGTGCTAGGGTCCGGGCCCAGCAGTTCTTC
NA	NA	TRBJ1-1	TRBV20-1	CSARGQLGNTEAFF	TGCAGTGCTAGAGGACAGCTTGGGAACACTGAAGCTTTCTTT
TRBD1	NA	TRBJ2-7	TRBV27	CASSMGQGPYGQYF	TGTGCCAGCAGCATGGGACAGGGACCCTACGGGCAGTACTTC
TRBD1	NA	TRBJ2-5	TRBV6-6	CAVETGGLYNEQYF	TGTGCCGTAGAAACAGGGGGCTTGTACAATGAGCAGTACTTC
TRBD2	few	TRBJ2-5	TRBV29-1	CSTLAGGDGGAQYF	TGCAGCACATTAGCGGGTGGGGACGGAGGTGCCCAGTACTTC
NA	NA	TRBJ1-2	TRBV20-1	CSARGPANYGYTF	TGCAGTGCTAGGGGCCCGGCTAACTATGGCTACACCTTC
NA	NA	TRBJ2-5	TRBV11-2	CASRLIGIPETQYF	TGTGCCAGCAGATTAATAGGGATTCCGGAGACCCAGTACTTC
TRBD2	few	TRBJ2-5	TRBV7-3	CASSVTSGSKETQYF	TGTGCCAGCAGCGTGACTAGCGGGTCTAAAGAGACCCAGTACTTC
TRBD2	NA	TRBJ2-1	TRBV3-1	CASSQEASGASSYNEQFF	TGTGCCAGCAGCCAAGAGGCGAGCGGGGCGAGCTCCTACAATGAGCAGTTCTTC
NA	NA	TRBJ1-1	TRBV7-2	CASSLALIPPEAFF	TGTGCCAGCAGCTTAGCTCTCATCCCCCCTGAAGCTTTCTTT
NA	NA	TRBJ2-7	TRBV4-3	CASSQQDGTYEQYF	TGCGCCAGCAGCCAACAAGATGGAACCTACGAGCAGTACTTC
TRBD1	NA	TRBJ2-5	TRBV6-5	CASSYHGTGLTQYF	TGTGCCAGCAGTTACCACGGGACAGGGTTAACCCAGTACTTC
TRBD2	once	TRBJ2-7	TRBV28	CASSFRFSGISYEQYF	TGTGCCAGCAGTTTTCGCTTTAGCGGGATCTCCTACGAGCAGTACTTC
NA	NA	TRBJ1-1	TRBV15	CATRKNRGEAFF	TGTGCCACCAGGAAAAATCGAGGTGAAGCTTTCTTT
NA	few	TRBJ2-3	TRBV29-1	CSVEDPPGMASTDTQYF	TGCAGCGTTGAAGATCCCCCAGGGATGGCTAGCACAGATACGCAGTATTTT
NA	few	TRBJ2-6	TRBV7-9	CAKEDTRPPGANVLTF	TGTGCCAAGGAAGACACGCGGCCTCCTGGGGCCAACGTCCTGACTTTC
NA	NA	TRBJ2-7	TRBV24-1	CATSEADGREQYF	TGTGCCACCAGTGAAGCGGACGGTCGCGAGCAGTACTTC
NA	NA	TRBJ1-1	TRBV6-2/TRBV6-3	CASSYPPSAGNTEAFF	TGTGCCAGCAGTTACCCCCCCTCGGCCGGGAACACTGAAGCTTTCTTT
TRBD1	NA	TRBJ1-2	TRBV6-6	CASSSVQGARGYTF	TGTGCCAGCAGTTCCGTACAGGGGGCGCGTGGCTACACCTTC
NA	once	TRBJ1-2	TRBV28	CASNQGNDYGYTF	TGTGCCAGCAACCAGGGAAACGACTATGGCTACACCTTC
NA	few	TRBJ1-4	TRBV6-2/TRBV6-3	CASSDSYNEKLFF	TGTGCCAGCAGCGACAGCTATAATGAAAAACTGTTTTTT
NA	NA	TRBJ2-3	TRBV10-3	CATSTMDISDTQYF	TGTGCCACCAGTACCATGGACATTTCAGATACGCAGTATTTT